These 8 T cell receptor beta chains were all obtained from the same sample, sequenced in a study of neurological immune-mediated disorders. TCRdb reanalysed the 5' RACE reads using MiXCR and keeps one entry per CDR3 protein. The profile shows about 46,000 distinct CDR3 sequences, 2.5% to 3.5% of them singletons. Material for sequencing was PBMCs. The receptors stem from a woman in her forties or fifties with multiple sclerosis.

This clonotype appeared many times. The V gene is TRBV6-6, the J gene TRBJ1-3; D is unclear. V was cut by 8 bases and J by 4 bases, with 6 bases left in between. The CDR3 consists of 11 residues. Germline lookup yields CDR1 MNHNY and CDR2 SVGAGI (reference sequence). CDR3 nucleotide sequence: TGTGCCAGCGATGGGGGAAACACCATATATTTT. Residues: CASDGGNTIYF.

This clonotype was recorded at least ten times. The rearrangement joins TRBV4-1 to TRBJ1-1; 10 bases are a match to TRBD1. Trimming at V came to 1 base and at J to 1 base, leaving 0 bases not matched to a gene. The CDR3 consists of 15 residues. Germline values: CDR1 MGHRA, CDR2 YSYEKL. The CDR3 DNA follows: TGCGCCAGCAGCCAAGGACAGGGGGCGAACACTGAAGCTTTCTTT. Residues: CASSQGQGANTEAFF.

This clonotype was counted at least ten times. The gene calls are TRBV10-3 and TRBJ1-3; 8 nucleotides align to TRBD1. V shed 7 bases and J 7 bases; nucleotides not matched to a gene: 12. The length of the CDR3 is 15 residues. Germline V gene sequence: CDR1 ENHRY, CDR2 SYGVKD. CDR3 region: CAITNDRGSGNTIYF. The CDR3 DNA is TGTGCCATCACTAACGACAGGGGATCGGGCAACACCATATATTTT.

This clonotype was counted at least ten times. The V call is TRBV14, the J call TRBJ1-2; 7 nucleotides agree with TRBD1. J gave up 4 bases and V 2 bases, and 4 bases lay outside the gene matches. In germline, CDR1 is SGHDN, CDR2 FVKESK. The CDR3 loop spans 14 amino acids. The chain's CDR3 is CASSQRNRGYGYTF. CDR3 nucleotide sequence: TGTGCCAGCAGCCAAAGGAACAGGGGCTATGGCTACACCTTC.

This clonotype was observed at least ten times. The V call is TRBV6-6, the J call TRBJ2-7, with a possible D match to TRBD1 (5 bases). This CDR3 contains 14 residues. V lost 2 bases, J lost 2 bases, and 10 bases lay in between. Germline CDR1 is MNHNY and CDR2 is SVGAGI (reference sequence). CDR3 sequence: CASSYEDTAYEQYV. The CDR3 region has the DNA TGTGCCAGCAGTTACGAGGACACCGCCTACGAGCAGTACGTC.

This clonotype showed up many times. This rearrangement joins TRBV20-1 to TRBJ1-5, with D uncertain. Germline V gene lookup returns CDR1 DFQATT and CDR2 SNEGSKA (reference sequence). Trimming cost V 2 bases and J 6 bases, with 11 bases left between them. This CDR3 contains 13 residues. CDR3 residues: CSARKLGTQPQHF. In nucleotides, the CDR3 is TGCAGTGCTAGAAAGCTCGGTACTCAGCCCCAGCATTTT.

At least ten counts were recorded for this clonotype. This chain joins TRBV5-1 and TRBJ2-1; 13 bases are a match to TRBD2. V was clipped by 3 bases and J by 4 bases; unmatched bases: 1. CDR3 length equals 15 residues. Germline V gene lookup returns CDR1 SGHRS and CDR2 YFSETQ. The CDR3 nucleotides read TGCGCCAGCAGCTCGGGACTAGCGGGATACAATGAGCAGTTCTTC. Translated: CASSSGLAGYNEQFF.

Many counts were recorded for this clonotype. J is TRBJ2-6 and V is TRBV7-2, with a tentative D call TRBD2 (7 bases). The CDR3 is 17 residues long. The V end lost 5 bases, the J end lost 0 bases, and 14 bases lay between the germline ends. The germline V gene encodes CDR1 SGHTA and CDR2 FQGNSA. The CDR3 loop reads CASSQRGGPSGANVLTF. CDR3 nucleotides: TGTGCCAGCAGCCAAAGGGGGGGGCCCTCTGGGGCCAACGTCCTGACTTTC.